Sequencing of this T cell receptor (beta chain) was carried out in a study of T cells in Graves' hyperthyroidism and ophthalmopathy. TCR beta CDR3 regions were amplified from RNA. The TCR CDR3 was amplified in a first-round RT-PCR using the HTBI primer set. One entry per CDR3 protein, called by TCRdb with MiXCR from the multiplex PCR reads. The table has about 710,000 distinct CDR3 sequences, about a sixth seen once; the top ten hold around 8.1%. There are many counts of this clonotype. Its antigen remains unidentified. V was trimmed by 2 bases and J by 5 bases, leaving 18 bases between them. Germline V gene sequence: CDR1 DFQATT, CDR2 SNEGSKA (reference sequence). This CDR3 contains 15 residues. Study findings and constraints: In blood, most of the thyroid clonotypes expanded above 0.001 were also present. For ophthalmopathy, model prediction preceded onset by a median roughly 6.5 months.

Lactation, pregnancy, other autoimmune disease or uncontrolled infection led to exclusion of patients. The PBMCs were sourced from fresh peripheral blood (approximately 9 ml). The origin of this receptor is a man between 18 and 35 years old with Graves' hyperthyroidism. Sequenced material: blood. The chain links TRBV20-1 to TRBJ1-1; D remains ambiguous. The CDR3, as DNA: TGCAGTGCTAGAAGGCAGATGATAGAGGGTACTGAAGCTTTCTTT. It is translated as CSARRQMIEGTEAFF.